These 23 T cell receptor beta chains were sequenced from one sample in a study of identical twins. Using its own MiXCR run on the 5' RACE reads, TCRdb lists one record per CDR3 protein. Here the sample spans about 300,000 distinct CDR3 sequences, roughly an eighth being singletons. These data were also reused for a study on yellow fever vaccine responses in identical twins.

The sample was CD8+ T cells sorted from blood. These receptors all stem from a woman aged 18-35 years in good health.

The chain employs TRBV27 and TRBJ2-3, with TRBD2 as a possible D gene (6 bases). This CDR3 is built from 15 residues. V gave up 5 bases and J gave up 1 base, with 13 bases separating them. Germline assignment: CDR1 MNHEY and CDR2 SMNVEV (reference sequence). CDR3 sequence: CASSPFGGGTDTQYF. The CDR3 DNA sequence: TGTGCCAGCAGTCCCTTCGGCGGGGGCACAGATACGCAGTATTTT.

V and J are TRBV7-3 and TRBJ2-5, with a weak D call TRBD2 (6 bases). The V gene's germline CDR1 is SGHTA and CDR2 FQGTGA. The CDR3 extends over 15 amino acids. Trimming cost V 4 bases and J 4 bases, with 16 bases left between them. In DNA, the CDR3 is TGTGCCAGCAGCTCGATAGCGGAACCTGCAGAGACCCAGTACTTC. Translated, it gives CASSSIAEPAETQYF.

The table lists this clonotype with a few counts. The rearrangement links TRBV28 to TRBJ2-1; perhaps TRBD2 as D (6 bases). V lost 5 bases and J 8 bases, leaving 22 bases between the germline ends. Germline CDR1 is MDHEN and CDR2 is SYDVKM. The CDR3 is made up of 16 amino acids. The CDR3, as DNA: TGTGCCAGCAGTACGTGGGAGGCCCCCTCAGGAGATGAGCAGTTCTTC. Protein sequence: CASSTWEAPSGDEQFF.

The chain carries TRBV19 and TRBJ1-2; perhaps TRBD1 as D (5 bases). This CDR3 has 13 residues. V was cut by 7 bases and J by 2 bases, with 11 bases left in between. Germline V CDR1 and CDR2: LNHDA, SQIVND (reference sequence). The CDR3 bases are TGTGCCAGTAAGGGGACGGAAAACTATGGCTACACCTTC. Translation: CASKGTENYGYTF.

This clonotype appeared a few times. This CDR3 is CASSHESSYNEQFF. The CDR3 coding sequence is TGTGCCAGCAGCCACGAGAGCTCCTACAATGAGCAGTTCTTC. The V call is TRBV14, the J call TRBJ2-1; no reliable D call. The CDR3 has 14 residues. Looked up from germline, CDR1 is SGHDN and CDR2 is FVKESK. Trimming took 3 bases from V and 0 from J, leaving 6 bases between them.

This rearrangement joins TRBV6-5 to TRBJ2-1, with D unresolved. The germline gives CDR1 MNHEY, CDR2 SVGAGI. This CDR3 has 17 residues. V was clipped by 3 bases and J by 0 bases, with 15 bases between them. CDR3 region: CASSYIRVWGSYNEQFF. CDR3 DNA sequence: TGTGCCAGCAGTTATATCCGGGTTTGGGGCTCCTACAATGAGCAGTTCTTC.

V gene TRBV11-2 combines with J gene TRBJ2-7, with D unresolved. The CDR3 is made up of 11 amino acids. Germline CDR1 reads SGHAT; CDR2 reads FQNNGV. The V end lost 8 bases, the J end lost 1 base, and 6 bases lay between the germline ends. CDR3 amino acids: CASSRSYEQYV. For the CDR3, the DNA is TGTGCCAGCTCGCGATCCTACGAGCAGTACGTC.

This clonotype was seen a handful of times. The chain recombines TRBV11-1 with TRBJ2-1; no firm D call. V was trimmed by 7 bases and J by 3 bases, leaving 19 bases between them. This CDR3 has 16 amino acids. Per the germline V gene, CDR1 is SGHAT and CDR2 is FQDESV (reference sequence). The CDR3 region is CASTPPVSISYNEQFF. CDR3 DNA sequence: TGTGCCAGCACCCCTCCCGTCTCTATAAGCTACAATGAGCAGTTCTTC.

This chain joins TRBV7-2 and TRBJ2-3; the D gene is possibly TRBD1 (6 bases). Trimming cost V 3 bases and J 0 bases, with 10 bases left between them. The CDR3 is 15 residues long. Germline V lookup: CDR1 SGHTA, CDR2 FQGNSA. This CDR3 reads CASSFRDTSTDTQYF. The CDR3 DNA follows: TGTGCCAGCAGCTTCCGGGACACCAGCACAGATACGCAGTATTTT.

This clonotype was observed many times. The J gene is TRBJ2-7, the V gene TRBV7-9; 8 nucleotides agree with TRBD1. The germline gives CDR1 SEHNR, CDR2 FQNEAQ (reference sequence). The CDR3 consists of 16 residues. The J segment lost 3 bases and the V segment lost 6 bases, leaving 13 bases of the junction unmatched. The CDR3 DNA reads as TGTGCCAGCAGTTCTTTCGGACAGGGTTTTTTCTACGAGCAGTACTTC. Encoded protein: CASSSFGQGFFYEQYF.

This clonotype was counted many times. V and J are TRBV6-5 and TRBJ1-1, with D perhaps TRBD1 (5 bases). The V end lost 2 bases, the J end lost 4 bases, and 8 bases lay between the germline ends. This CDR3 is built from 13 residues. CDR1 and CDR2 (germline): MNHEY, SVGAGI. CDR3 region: CASSYSQGTEAFF. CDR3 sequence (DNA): TGTGCCAGCAGTTACAGTCAGGGCACTGAAGCTTTCTTT.

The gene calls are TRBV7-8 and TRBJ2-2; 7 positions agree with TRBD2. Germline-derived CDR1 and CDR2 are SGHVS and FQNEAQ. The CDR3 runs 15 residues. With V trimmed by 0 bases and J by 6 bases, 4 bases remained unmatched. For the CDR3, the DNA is TGTGCCAGCAGCTTAGCGGGAGGGATATCCGGGGAGCTGTTTTTT. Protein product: CASSLAGGISGELFF.

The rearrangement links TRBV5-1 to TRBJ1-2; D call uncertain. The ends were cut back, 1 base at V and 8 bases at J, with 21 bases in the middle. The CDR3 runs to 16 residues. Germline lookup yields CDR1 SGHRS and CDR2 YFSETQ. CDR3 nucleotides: TGCGCCAGCAGCTTGCAGTCCACCAACTATGGTTTGGGCTACACCTTC. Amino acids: CASSLQSTNYGLGYTF.

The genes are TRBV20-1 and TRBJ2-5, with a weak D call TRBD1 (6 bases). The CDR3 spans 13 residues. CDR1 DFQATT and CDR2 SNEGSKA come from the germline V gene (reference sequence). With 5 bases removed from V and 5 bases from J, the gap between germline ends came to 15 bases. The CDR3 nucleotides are TGCAGTGCTGACCAGGGGACCTGGGAGACCCAGTACTTC. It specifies CSADQGTWETQYF.

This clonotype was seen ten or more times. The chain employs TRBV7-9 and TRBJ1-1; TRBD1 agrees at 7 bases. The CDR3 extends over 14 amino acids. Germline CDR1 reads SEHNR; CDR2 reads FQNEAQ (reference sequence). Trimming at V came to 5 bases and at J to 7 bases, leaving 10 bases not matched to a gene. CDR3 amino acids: CASSLTGPLDEAFF. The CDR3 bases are TGTGCCAGCAGCCTGACAGGGCCGCTGGATGAAGCTTTCTTT.

CDR3 residues: CASSFHTQMNTEAFF. CDR3 bases: TGTGCCAGCAGTTTTCATACACAGATGAACACTGAAGCTTTCTTT. The chain recombines TRBV27 with TRBJ1-1, with D uncertain. The germline V gene has CDR1 MNHEY and CDR2 SMNVEV (reference sequence). The CDR3 runs 15 residues. V lost 3 bases to trimming and J lost 0 bases, with 11 bases between them.

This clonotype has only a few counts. This CDR3 is CASTKLSLGEETQYF. As DNA, the CDR3 is TGTGCCAGCACCAAATTATCGCTGGGGGAAGAGACCCAGTACTTC. The V call is TRBV6-1, the J call TRBJ2-5; either TRBD1 or TRBD2 may fit D (5 bases each). CDR3 length equals 15 residues. Germline V CDR1 and CDR2: MNHNS, SASEGT. The V and J ends lost 7 bases and 3 bases respectively, with 18 bases between them.

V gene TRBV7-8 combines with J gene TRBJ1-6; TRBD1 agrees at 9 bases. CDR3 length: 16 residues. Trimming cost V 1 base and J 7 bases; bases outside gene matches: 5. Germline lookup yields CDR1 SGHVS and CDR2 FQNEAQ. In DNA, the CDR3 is TGTGCCAGCAGCTTAGGGGGACAGGGTTGGAATTCACCCCTCCACTTT. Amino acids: CASSLGGQGWNSPLHF.

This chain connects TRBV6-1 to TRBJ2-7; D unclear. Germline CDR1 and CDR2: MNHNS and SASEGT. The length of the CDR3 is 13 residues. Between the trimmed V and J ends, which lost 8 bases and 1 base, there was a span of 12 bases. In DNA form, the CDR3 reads TGTGCCAGCGTGGGCCAGCCGTCCTACGAGCAGTACGTC. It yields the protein CASVGQPSYEQYV.

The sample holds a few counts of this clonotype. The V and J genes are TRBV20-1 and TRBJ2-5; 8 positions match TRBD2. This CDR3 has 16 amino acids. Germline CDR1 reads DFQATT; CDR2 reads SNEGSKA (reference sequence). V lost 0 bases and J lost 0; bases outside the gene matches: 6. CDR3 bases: TGCAGTGCTAGAGATCGGAGCGGGGGAAACCAAGAGACCCAGTACTTC. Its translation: CSARDRSGGNQETQYF.

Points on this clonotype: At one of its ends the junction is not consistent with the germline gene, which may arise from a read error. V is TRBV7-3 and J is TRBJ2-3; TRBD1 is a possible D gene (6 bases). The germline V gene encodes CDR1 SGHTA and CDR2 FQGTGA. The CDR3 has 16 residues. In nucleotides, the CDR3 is TGTGACAGCAGCTTAACGCCAGGGGACACCACAGATACGCAGTATTTT. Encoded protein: CDSSLTPGDTTDTQYF. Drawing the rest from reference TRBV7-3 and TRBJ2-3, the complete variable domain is GAGVSQTPSNKVTEKGKYVELRCDPISGHTALYWYRQSLGQGPEFLIYFQGTGAADDSGLPNDRFFAVRPEGSVSTLKIQRTERGDSAVYLCDSSLTPGDTTDTQYFGPGTRLTVL.

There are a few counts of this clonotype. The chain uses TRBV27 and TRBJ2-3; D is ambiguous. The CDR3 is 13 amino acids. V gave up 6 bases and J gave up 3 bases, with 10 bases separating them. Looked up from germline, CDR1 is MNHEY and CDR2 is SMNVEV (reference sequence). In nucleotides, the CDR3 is TGTGCCAGCAGGACCCATCTTACAGATACGCAGTATTTT. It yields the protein CASRTHLTDTQYF.

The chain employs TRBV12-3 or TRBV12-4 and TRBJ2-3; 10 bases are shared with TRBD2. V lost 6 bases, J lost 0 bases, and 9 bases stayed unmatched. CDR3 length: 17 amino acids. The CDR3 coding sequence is TGTGCCAGCAGCTGGACTAGCGGCACCTCTAGCACAGATACGCAGTATTTT. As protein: CASSWTSGTSSTDTQYF.